The rows below give T cell receptor beta chains drawn from one sample of a study of OX40 agonist ivuxolimab in advanced cancers. The table came from immunoSEQ multiplex PCR; TCRdb's copy has only in-frame clones and leaves some out. Of 40,000 or so clones listed, approximately 86% were seen once; the top ten hold 0.38%. This material consisted of CD4+ or CD8+ T cells sorted from blood, taken in a trial of the OX40 agonist ivuxolimab. The receptors here all came from an adult with an advanced solid tumor such as melanoma, head and neck, liver or kidney cancer. Each CDR3 is given with its conserved first and last residue. The D gene is left open where the match is weak. For some rows the clone size is stated as once, few or many, or as a class when expanded; others skip it.

V,J,size,D,DNA,CDR3
TRBV5-1,TRBJ1-1,.,.,TGCGCCAGCAGCCCGGCCCCGAATGCAGGCACTGAAGCTTTCTTT,CASSPAPNAGTEAFF
TRBV7-9,TRBJ2-7,few,.,TGTGCCAGCAGAGGGCTAGCGCCCGAGCAGTACTTC,CASRGLAPEQYF
TRBV11-1,TRBJ1-1,.,.,TGTGCCAGCAGCCCGGACCGACTCGGGGAAGCTTTCTTT,CASSPDRLGEAFF
TRBV4-1,TRBJ2-7,.,TRBD2,TGCGCCAGCAGCCGAGTAGCGGGAGAGGGTTACGAGCAGTACTTC,CASSRVAGEGYEQYF
TRBV7-3,TRBJ1-2,few,TRBD1,TGTGCCAGCAGCCCTGGACAGGGGGCCCACTATGGCTACACCTTC,CASSPGQGAHYGYTF
TRBV6-5,TRBJ2-3,.,TRBD1,TGTGCCAGCAGTTACTCGACAGGGGAGGCCAGAGATACGCAGTATTTT,CASSYSTGEARDTQYF
TRBV7-3,TRBJ1-2,once,.,TGTGCCAGCAGCTACACAGAGGACGTCTATGGCTACACCTTC,CASSYTEDVYGYTF
TRBV7-2,TRBJ2-1,.,.,TGTGCCAGCAGCTTGGAGGGTAGCTCCTACAATGAGCAGTTCTTC,CASSLEGSSYNEQFF
TRBV5-1,TRBJ2-2,.,TRBD2,TGCGCCAGCAGCGGTACTAGCGGGAGCACCGGGGAGCTGTTTTTT,CASSGTSGSTGELFF
TRBV7-2,TRBJ1-2,.,TRBD1,TGTGCCAGCAGCCCCGGGGAGGGGGCTGGCTATGGCTACACCTTC,CASSPGEGAGYGYTF
TRBV6-1,TRBJ2-1,once,.,TGTGCCAGCAGTGCACGTTCTAGCGCGGCAAACAATGAGCAGTTCTTC,CASSARSSAANNEQFF
TRBV11-2,TRBJ1-1,.,.,TGTGCCAGCAGCCTTAGGGACGGGCCTGAAGCTTTCTTT,CASSLRDGPEAFF
TRBV30,TRBJ2-5,.,.,TGTGCCTGGAGTCCTGACAGATCGACCCTCCCCAACTTC,CAWSPDRSTLPNF
TRBV5-1,TRBJ2-3,.,TRBD1,TGCGCCAGCAGCTTGTACAGGGGTGCAGATACGCAGTATTTT,CASSLYRGADTQYF
TRBV2,TRBJ1-5,.,.,TGTGCCAGCAACGGACAGTATAATAGCAATCAGCCCCAGCATTTT,CASNGQYNSNQPQHF
TRBV2,TRBJ1-4,.,.,TGTGCCAGCAGTGGGTCGGCAGGGGTTAATGAAAAACTGTTTTTT,CASSGSAGVNEKLFF
TRBV11-2,TRBJ2-5,.,TRBD2,TGTGCCAGCAGCTTGTCGGGACTAGCGGGGACAAAATACTTC,CASSLSGLAGTKYF
TRBV6-6,TRBJ1-5,.,.,TGTGCCAGCAACGCGCCAAATCAGCCCCAGCATTTT,CASNAPNQPQHF
TRBV11-2,TRBJ2-7,.,.,TGTGCCAGCAGCTTAAATGTCCGGAACTACGAGCAGTACTTC,CASSLNVRNYEQYF
TRBV6-6,TRBJ2-3,few,.,TGTGCCAGCACGAGGGACTTCACAGATACGCAGTATTTT,CASTRDFTDTQYF
TRBV5-1,TRBJ1-2,.,TRBD1,TGCGCCAGCAGCGAGGGACAGGGGCAGCGCGGCTACACCTTC,CASSEGQGQRGYTF
TRBV9,TRBJ2-1,.,.,TGTGCCAGCAGCGGAGTAGGGGGGACAGGGCAAGTCAGGCGGGAGGGCGCGGGTGAGCAGTTCTTC,CASSGVGGTGQVRREGAGEQFF
TRBV6-5,TRBJ2-3,.,.,TGTGCCAGCAGAACATTGACTAGCACAGATACGCAGTATTTT,CASRTLTSTDTQYF
TRBV7-9,TRBJ1-4,.,TRBD1,TGTGCCAGCAGCAGAGGACAGGGGGAGAAACTGTTTTTT,CASSRGQGEKLFF
TRBV5-6,TRBJ1-5,.,.,TGTGCCAGCAGCTCCCTCGGGGAAACGAATCAGCCCCAGCATTTT,CASSSLGETNQPQHF
TRBV7-9,TRBJ2-7,.,TRBD2,TGTGCCAGCAGCTCCCGGGAGGCATACGAGCAGTACTTC,CASSSREAYEQYF
TRBV28,TRBJ2-7,few,.,TGTGCCAGCAGTTTGGGGTTAGGACTGGCCCTATCCTCCTACGAGCAGTACTTC,CASSLGLGLALSSYEQYF
TRBV7-9,TRBJ2-7,.,.,TGTGCCAGCAGCCCCGTATACTACGAGCAGTACTTC,CASSPVYYEQYF
TRBV19,TRBJ2-7,.,TRBD2,TGTGCCAGTAGTATCGGGTGGGCTAGCGGCTACTCCTACGAGCAGTACTTC,CASSIGWASGYSYEQYF
TRBV18,TRBJ1-2,once,TRBD1,TGTGCCAGCTCACCTGGACAGGGGGCGAACTATGGCTACACCTTC,CASSPGQGANYGYTF
TRBV7-9,TRBJ1-2,.,TRBD1,TGTGCCAGCAGCTTAGACTCCGGGACAGGGGTTTCCGGCTACACCTTC,CASSLDSGTGVSGYTF
TRBV5-5,TRBJ2-5,.,TRBD2,TGTGCCAGCAGCTCCCCCGGGGCGGGAGAGGAGACCCAGTACTTC,CASSSPGAGEETQYF
TRBV6-1,TRBJ1-1,.,.,TGTGCCAGCAGTGAAGCCCGTTATGGCAGGGTGAACACTGAAGCTTTCTTT,CASSEARYGRVNTEAFF
TRBV7-2,TRBJ1-1,.,.,TGTGCCAGCAGTCGGCTGAACACTGAAGCTTTCTTT,CASSRLNTEAFF
TRBV10-3,TRBJ2-3,.,.,TGTGCCATCAGTGAGGCCGGTCACACAGATACGCAGTATTTT,CAISEAGHTDTQYF
TRBV11-2,TRBJ2-7,.,TRBD2,TGTGCCAGCAGCTTAGATCTCGGTAGCGGGGGGGGCTGGGAGCAGTACTTC,CASSLDLGSGGGWEQYF
TRBV5-1,TRBJ2-2,.,.,TGCGCCAGCAGCTTCCAACTAAGGACTGGAGGTACCGGGGAGCTGTTTTTT,CASSFQLRTGGTGELFF
TRBV7-6,TRBJ1-6,few,.,TGTGCCAGCAGCCTCCGGGGGAGGGATAATTCACCCCTCCACTTT,CASSLRGRDNSPLHF
TRBV5-1,TRBJ1-1,.,.,TGCGCCAGCAGCGGGACACCTATGAACACTGAAGCTTTCTTT,CASSGTPMNTEAFF
TRBV7-8,TRBJ2-1,.,.,TGTGCCAGCAGCCCCCGCGAGGGTCCCTACAATGAGCAGTTCTTC,CASSPREGPYNEQFF
TRBV30,TRBJ1-2,.,TRBD1,TGTGCCTGGAGTACGCGACAGGGTCAGGGCTACACCTTC,CAWSTRQGQGYTF
TRBV25-1,TRBJ2-3,once,.,TGTGCCAGCAGTGATGGAGTTGGCACAGATACGCAGTATTTT,CASSDGVGTDTQYF
TRBV5-1,TRBJ1-2,.,.,TGCGCCAGCAGCGATACAGGGCACTATGGCTACACCTTC,CASSDTGHYGYTF
TRBV10-3,TRBJ1-1,.,.,TGTGCCATCAGCCATACAGGGTCGGGAACTTTCTTT,CAISHTGSGTFF
TRBV15,TRBJ1-3,.,.,TGTGCCACCAGCTTCAGTCTTAGTTCTGGAAACACCATATATTTT,CATSFSLSSGNTIYF
TRBV5-1,TRBJ2-7,.,.,TGCGCCAGCAGCAAGGTCTTGGAGGGTAATGACGAGCAGTACTTC,CASSKVLEGNDEQYF
TRBV5-4,TRBJ1-1,.,.,TGTGCCAGCAGATCCGGGTTGGGGCGTGGCACTGAAGCTTTCTTT,CASRSGLGRGTEAFF
TRBV10-2,TRBJ2-3,.,TRBD2,TGCGCCAGCAGCACCGGGGGGGTCCAAACCACCAGCACAGATACGCAGTATTTT,CASSTGGVQTTSTDTQYF